This TCR beta chain originates from a study of shared T cell receptors in the human thymus. Generated by immunoSEQ multiplex PCR, the TCRdb table keeps only in-frame clones and is missing some. Among roughly 700,000 clones listed, around 89% were seen once. This CDR3 is 17 amino acids long. The V end was cut by 2 bases, the J end by 7 bases, with 22 bases between. The germline CDR1 and CDR2 sequences are SGHRS and YFSETQ. The data also belong to a second study, concerning human thymus T cells.

The chain links TRBV5-1 to TRBJ2-1; TRBD1 might be the D (6 bases). The TCR originated in a boy in the first two years of life with a congenital heart defect. Source material: thymocytes. CDR3 bases: TGCGCCAGCAGCTTAGGCCATGACAGGCGTGAAGGAAATGAGCAGTTCTTC. It yields the protein CASSLGHDRREGNEQFF.